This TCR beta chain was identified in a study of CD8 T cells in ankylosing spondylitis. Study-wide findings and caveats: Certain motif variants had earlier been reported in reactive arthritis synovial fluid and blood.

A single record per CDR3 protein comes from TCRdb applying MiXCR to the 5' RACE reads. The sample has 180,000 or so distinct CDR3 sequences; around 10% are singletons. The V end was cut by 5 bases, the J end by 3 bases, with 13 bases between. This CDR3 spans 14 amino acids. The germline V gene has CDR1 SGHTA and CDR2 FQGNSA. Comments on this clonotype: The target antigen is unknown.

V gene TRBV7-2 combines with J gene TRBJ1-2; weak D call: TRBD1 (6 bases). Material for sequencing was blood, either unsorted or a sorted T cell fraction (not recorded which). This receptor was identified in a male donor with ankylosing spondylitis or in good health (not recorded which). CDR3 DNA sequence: TGTGCCAGCAGCCTAACCCCAGGGGACTATGGCTACACCTTC. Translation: CASSLTPGDYGYTF.